The rows below give T cell receptor beta chains drawn from one sample of a study of shared clonotypes between healthy human individuals. Produced via immunoSEQ multiplex PCR; TCRdb's table is partial and in-frame only. The sample carries about 2.3 million clones, roughly 93% recorded once. Sample: naive CD4+ T cells from PBMCs. The receptors here all came from a man between 18 and 35 years old in good health. Some clones in this sample may be carry-over from other donors' samples. CDR3s leave out the opening cysteine and the closing phenylalanine or tryptophan.

J gene: TRBJ2-7
V gene: TRBV7-2
CDR3 protein: ASSLSLANHYEQY

J gene: TRBJ2-7
V gene: TRBV2
CDR3 protein: ASREVRSQQY

J gene: TRBJ1-4
V gene: TRBV15
CDR3 protein: ATSREGAREREKLF

J gene: TRBJ2-7
V gene: TRBV7-6
CDR3 protein: ASSLAIGPSYEQY

J gene: TRBJ2-7
V gene: TRBV5-1
CDR3 protein: ASSLAGQGYEQY

J gene: TRBJ2-5
V gene: TRBV7-8
CDR3 protein: ATVRRALLETQY

J gene: TRBJ2-1
V gene: TRBV29-1
CDR3 protein: SVEHLLGLAGGNSYNEQF

J gene: TRBJ2-5
V gene: TRBV5-4
CDR3 protein: ASSLVRAGEETQY

J gene: TRBJ2-1
V gene: TRBV5-8
CDR3 protein: ASSLGSSVNEQF

J gene: TRBJ2-7
V gene: TRBV6-5
CDR3 protein: ASRKQGAMAYEQY

J gene: TRBJ2-2
V gene: TRBV19
CDR3 protein: ATAGTSSGTGELF

J gene: TRBJ2-7
V gene: TRBV2
CDR3 protein: ASSETFLGPGYEQY

J gene: TRBJ2-3
V gene: TRBV21-1
CDR3 protein: ASSKVDSAKHSTDTQY

J gene: TRBJ1-5
V gene: TRBV28
CDR3 protein: ASSPRQGYNQPQH

J gene: TRBJ2-1
V gene: TRBV28
CDR3 protein: ASSLLGQGTDEQF

J gene: TRBJ1-2
V gene: TRBV6-1
CDR3 protein: ASRADRGRGYGYT

J gene: TRBJ2-2
V gene: TRBV7-2
CDR3 protein: ASSLGVSNTGELF

J gene: TRBJ2-7
V gene: TRBV27
CDR3 protein: ASSLPTGRYEQY

J gene: TRBJ2-3
V gene: TRBV7-9
CDR3 protein: ASSFSGVSTDTQY

J gene: TRBJ2-2
V gene: TRBV28
CDR3 protein: ASSLKGPPGELF

J gene: TRBJ1-2
V gene: TRBV29-1
CDR3 protein: SVGRAMSDGYT

J gene: TRBJ1-2
V gene: TRBV18
CDR3 protein: ASSPAGHYGYT

J gene: TRBJ2-2
V gene: TRBV9
CDR3 protein: ASSVDFGYTGELF

J gene: TRBJ1-5
V gene: TRBV15
CDR3 protein: ATSRDRGQGSTIRH

J gene: TRBJ1-5
V gene: TRBV19
CDR3 protein: ASSSGTSNQPQH

J gene: TRBJ2-5
V gene: TRBV28
CDR3 protein: ASSPSGVEYIRETQY

J gene: TRBJ1-6
V gene: TRBV4-3
CDR3 protein: ASSQDIHSPLH

J gene: TRBJ1-1
V gene: TRBV29-1
CDR3 protein: SVSVLTARREAF

J gene: TRBJ2-5
V gene: TRBV7-2
CDR3 protein: ASSLDRWVQETQY

J gene: TRBJ2-1
V gene: TRBV29-1
CDR3 protein: SVETSGFANEQF

J gene: TRBJ2-3
V gene: TRBV28
CDR3 protein: ASRRDGDTQY

J gene: TRBJ2-5
V gene: TRBV5-1
CDR3 protein: ASTLSGGPETQY

J gene: TRBJ2-5
V gene: TRBV20-1
CDR3 protein: SPQGETQY

J gene: TRBJ1-4
V gene: TRBV7-9
CDR3 protein: ASSFAGSNEKLF

J gene: TRBJ1-1
V gene: TRBV6-5
CDR3 protein: ASSYSVRTEAF

J gene: TRBJ1-3
V gene: TRBV5-5
CDR3 protein: ASSLTGTGGSNRGNTIY

J gene: TRBJ2-7
V gene: TRBV5-4
CDR3 protein: ASSSRTSGRLYEQY

J gene: TRBJ1-1
V gene: TRBV18
CDR3 protein: ASSLTTGGGTEAF

J gene: TRBJ2-1
V gene: TRBV7-3
CDR3 protein: ASSHSGSGLGEQF

J gene: TRBJ1-1
V gene: TRBV2
CDR3 protein: ASRADVNTEAF

J gene: TRBJ2-3
V gene: TRBV5-4
CDR3 protein: ASNKEHALSDTQY

J gene: TRBJ1-1
V gene: TRBV28
CDR3 protein: ASSLPRGTEAF

J gene: TRBJ2-7
V gene: TRBV5-6
CDR3 protein: ASSLRGSYEQY

J gene: TRBJ2-3
V gene: TRBV7-9
CDR3 protein: ASGPTRSTDTQY

J gene: TRBJ2-6
V gene: TRBV5-5
CDR3 protein: ASSYSFSGANVLT

J gene: TRBJ1-5
V gene: TRBV7-2
CDR3 protein: ASSYSGTGNQPQH

J gene: TRBJ2-1
V gene: TRBV5-1
CDR3 protein: ASSSFSGRSYNEQF

J gene: TRBJ1-1
V gene: TRBV7-8
CDR3 protein: ASSPWGEGTEAF

J gene: TRBJ2-3
V gene: TRBV7-9
CDR3 protein: ASSRRGADTQY

J gene: TRBJ1-5
V gene: TRBV6-5
CDR3 protein: ASRRDKSNQPQH

J gene: TRBJ2-7
V gene: TRBV5-1
CDR3 protein: ASSLARTFGGEQY

J gene: TRBJ2-6
V gene: TRBV27
CDR3 protein: ASRMGPSGANVLT

J gene: TRBJ1-5
V gene: TRBV30
CDR3 protein: AWADSHQPQH

J gene: TRBJ2-7
V gene: TRBV27
CDR3 protein: ASSSRFGLSYEQY

J gene: TRBJ1-1
V gene: TRBV28
CDR3 protein: ASRGAGAPGTEAF